The rows below give T cell receptor beta chains drawn from one sample of a study of cytomegalovirus exposure and HLA in healthy donors. TCRdb's table, derived via immunoSEQ multiplex PCR, lists solely in-frame clones and lacks some. The sample records about 400,000 clones, 75% to 90% being singletons. Sequences were obtained from PBMCs. All receptors come from a woman in her late teens or twenties in good health and CMV-seronegative. CDR3s leave out the opening cysteine and the closing phenylalanine or tryptophan. Fields, in order: V gene, CDR3 length, J gene, clone size, CDR3 protein. Clone size is given for some rows only: seen once, a few or many times, or a class if the clone is expanded.

>TRBV2|12|TRBJ1-1|-
ASRPPGVGTEAF
>TRBV4-1|15|TRBJ1-6|-
ASSQGRGSTLNSPLH
>TRBV2|12|TRBJ1-1|few
ASSRQGGNTEAF
>TRBV28|12|TRBJ2-2|-
ASRDYRDTGELF
>TRBV14|13|TRBJ2-5|-
ASSQGTGGFETQY
>TRBV30|11|TRBJ2-7|-
AWSQRTAYEQY
>TRBV5-1|14|TRBJ1-1|-
ASSWAGQEGNTEAF
>TRBV4-1|14|TRBJ2-7|-
ASSQTIAGLGYEQY
>TRBV5-1|12|TRBJ1-4|-
ASSSGTLGEKLF
>TRBV2|10|TRBJ2-1|-
ASSPVPGEQF
>TRBV11-2|13|TRBJ1-1|few
ASSSGGQPNTEAF
>TRBV5-6|11|TRBJ2-7|-
ASSLDRGIEQY
>TRBV9|14|TRBJ2-5|-
ASSVATSGTQETQY
>TRBV27|13|TRBJ1-5|-
ASRSHTGGVQPQH
>TRBV27|15|TRBJ2-7|-
ASSRIWTGGGFYEQY
>TRBV9|12|TRBJ2-2|-
ASSVVPVTGELF
>TRBV7-9|15|TRBJ2-6|-
ASTPPSVASGANVLT
>TRBV27|16|TRBJ1-1|-
ASSIHRNRGRGDTEAF
>TRBV7-9|10|TRBJ1-2|-
ASRGRRGGYT
>TRBV13|13|TRBJ2-1|-
ASSFGIAGEDEQF
>TRBV19|9|TRBJ2-1|-
ASSPGDFMV
>TRBV27|16|TRBJ2-3|-
ASSPLQTGKPSTDTQY
>TRBV20-1|9|TRBJ1-1|-
SAIGGGPAF
>TRBV29-1|11|TRBJ2-1|-
SGQLAELNEQF
>TRBV25-1|11|TRBJ1-2|-
ASSGTPGGGYT
>TRBV19|12|TRBJ1-1|-
ATVTGELNTEAF
>TRBV25-1|11|TRBJ1-1|-
ASSTYYNTEAF
>TRBV28|14|TRBJ2-7|-
ASSYHLGRDLGEQY
>TRBV7-8|12|TRBJ2-3|once
ASSLVGGTDTQY
>TRBV6-6|14|TRBJ2-1|-
ASSPPAARTGNEQF
>TRBV5-1|13|TRBJ2-7|once
ASGTGQGVLGEQY
>TRBV11-2|14|TRBJ2-3|few
ASSLYGGGAAKLQY
>TRBV5-1|11|TRBJ1-2|few
ASSLGTGAGYT
>TRBV19|14|TRBJ1-2|-
ASVGGETALLSRYT
>TRBV6-1|13|TRBJ1-5|-
ASRVSLRSSQPQH
>TRBV11-2|15|TRBJ2-6|-
ASSIRQGPAGANVLT
>TRBV6-1|13|TRBJ2-5|once
ASSESAGGSKTQY
>TRBV19|11|TRBJ2-5|-
ASSEGAEETQY
>TRBV2|12|TRBJ1-5|-
ASSGGREGQPQH
>TRBV2|14|TRBJ1-4|-
ASSAQGVYLPEKLF
>TRBV30|11|TRBJ1-5|-
AWSVAENQPQH
>TRBV5-1|12|-|-
ASSLTGNLNEQY
>TRBV28|13|TRBJ1-4|-
ASSDRAAANEKLF
>TRBV30|12|TRBJ1-4|-
AWSLGVLREKLF
>TRBV25-1|12|TRBJ2-3|-
ASSPSGGTDTQY